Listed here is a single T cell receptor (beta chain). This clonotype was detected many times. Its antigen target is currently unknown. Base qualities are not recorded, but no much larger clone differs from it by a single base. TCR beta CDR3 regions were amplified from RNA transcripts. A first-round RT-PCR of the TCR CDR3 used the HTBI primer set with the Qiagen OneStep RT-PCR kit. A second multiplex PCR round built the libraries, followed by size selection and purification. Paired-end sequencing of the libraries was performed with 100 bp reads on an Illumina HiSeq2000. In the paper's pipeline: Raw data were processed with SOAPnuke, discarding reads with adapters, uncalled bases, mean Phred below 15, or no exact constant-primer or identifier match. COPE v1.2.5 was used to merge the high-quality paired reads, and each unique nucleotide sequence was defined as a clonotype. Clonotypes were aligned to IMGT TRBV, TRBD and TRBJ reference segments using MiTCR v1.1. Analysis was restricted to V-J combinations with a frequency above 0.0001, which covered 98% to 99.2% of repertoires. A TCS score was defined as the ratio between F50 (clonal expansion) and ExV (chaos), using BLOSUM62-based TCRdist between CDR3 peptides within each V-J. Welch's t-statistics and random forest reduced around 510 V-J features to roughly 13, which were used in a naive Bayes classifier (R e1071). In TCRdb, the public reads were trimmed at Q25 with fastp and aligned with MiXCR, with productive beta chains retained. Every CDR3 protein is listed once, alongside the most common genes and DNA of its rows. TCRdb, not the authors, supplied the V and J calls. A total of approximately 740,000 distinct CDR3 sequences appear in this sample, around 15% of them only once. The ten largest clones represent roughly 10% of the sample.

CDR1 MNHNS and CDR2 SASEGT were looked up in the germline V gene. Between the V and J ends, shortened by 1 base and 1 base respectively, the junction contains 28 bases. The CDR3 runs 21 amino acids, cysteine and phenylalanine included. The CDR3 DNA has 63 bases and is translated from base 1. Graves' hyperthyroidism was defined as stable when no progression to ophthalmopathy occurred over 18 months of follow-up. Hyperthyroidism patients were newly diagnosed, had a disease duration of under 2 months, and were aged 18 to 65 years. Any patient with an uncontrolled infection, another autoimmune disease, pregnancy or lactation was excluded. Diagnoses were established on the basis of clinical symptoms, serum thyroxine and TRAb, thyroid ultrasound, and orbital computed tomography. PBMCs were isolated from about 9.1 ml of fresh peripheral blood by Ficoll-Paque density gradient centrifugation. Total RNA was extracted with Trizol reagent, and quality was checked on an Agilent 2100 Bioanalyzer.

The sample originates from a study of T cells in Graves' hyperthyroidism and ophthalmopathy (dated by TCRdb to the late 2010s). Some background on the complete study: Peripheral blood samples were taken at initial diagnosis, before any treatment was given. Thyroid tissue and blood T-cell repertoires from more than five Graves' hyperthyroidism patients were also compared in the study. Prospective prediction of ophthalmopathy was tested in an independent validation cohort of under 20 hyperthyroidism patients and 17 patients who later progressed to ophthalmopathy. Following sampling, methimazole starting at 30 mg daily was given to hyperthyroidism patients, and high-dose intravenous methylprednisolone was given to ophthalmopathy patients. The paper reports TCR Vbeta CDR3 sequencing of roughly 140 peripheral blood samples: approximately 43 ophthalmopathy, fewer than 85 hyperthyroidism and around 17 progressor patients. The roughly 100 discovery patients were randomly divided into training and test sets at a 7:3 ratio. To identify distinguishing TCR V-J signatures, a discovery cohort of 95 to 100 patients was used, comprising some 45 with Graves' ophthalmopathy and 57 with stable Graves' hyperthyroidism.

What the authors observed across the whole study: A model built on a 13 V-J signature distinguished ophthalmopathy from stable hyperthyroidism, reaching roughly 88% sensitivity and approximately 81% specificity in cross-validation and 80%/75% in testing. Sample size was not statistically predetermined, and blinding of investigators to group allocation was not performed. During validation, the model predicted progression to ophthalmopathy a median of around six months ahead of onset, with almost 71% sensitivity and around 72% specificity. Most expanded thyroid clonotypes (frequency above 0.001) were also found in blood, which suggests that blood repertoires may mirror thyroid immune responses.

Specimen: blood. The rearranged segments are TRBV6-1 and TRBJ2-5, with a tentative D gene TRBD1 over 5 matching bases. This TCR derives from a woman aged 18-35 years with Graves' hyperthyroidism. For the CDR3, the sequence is CASSEGYRSRRRLESQETQYF. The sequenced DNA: TGTGCCAGCAGTGAAGGGTACAGGTCGCGTAGGCGGCTGGAGTCCCAAGAGACCCAGTACTTC.